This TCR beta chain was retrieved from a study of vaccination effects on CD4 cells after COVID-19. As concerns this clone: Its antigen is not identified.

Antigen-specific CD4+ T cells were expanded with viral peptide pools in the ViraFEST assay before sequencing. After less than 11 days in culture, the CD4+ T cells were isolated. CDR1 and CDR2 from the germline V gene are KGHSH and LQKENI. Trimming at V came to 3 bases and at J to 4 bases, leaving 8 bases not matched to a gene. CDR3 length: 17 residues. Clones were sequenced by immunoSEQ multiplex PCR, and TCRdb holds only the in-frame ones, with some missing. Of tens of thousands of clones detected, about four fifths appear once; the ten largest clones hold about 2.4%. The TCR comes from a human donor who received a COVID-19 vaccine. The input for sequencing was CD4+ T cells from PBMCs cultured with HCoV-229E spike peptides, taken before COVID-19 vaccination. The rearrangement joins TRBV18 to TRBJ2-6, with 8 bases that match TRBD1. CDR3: CASSPLDREAGANVLTF. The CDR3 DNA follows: TGTGCCAGCTCACCCCTGGACAGGGAGGCAGGGGCCAACGTCCTGACTTTC.